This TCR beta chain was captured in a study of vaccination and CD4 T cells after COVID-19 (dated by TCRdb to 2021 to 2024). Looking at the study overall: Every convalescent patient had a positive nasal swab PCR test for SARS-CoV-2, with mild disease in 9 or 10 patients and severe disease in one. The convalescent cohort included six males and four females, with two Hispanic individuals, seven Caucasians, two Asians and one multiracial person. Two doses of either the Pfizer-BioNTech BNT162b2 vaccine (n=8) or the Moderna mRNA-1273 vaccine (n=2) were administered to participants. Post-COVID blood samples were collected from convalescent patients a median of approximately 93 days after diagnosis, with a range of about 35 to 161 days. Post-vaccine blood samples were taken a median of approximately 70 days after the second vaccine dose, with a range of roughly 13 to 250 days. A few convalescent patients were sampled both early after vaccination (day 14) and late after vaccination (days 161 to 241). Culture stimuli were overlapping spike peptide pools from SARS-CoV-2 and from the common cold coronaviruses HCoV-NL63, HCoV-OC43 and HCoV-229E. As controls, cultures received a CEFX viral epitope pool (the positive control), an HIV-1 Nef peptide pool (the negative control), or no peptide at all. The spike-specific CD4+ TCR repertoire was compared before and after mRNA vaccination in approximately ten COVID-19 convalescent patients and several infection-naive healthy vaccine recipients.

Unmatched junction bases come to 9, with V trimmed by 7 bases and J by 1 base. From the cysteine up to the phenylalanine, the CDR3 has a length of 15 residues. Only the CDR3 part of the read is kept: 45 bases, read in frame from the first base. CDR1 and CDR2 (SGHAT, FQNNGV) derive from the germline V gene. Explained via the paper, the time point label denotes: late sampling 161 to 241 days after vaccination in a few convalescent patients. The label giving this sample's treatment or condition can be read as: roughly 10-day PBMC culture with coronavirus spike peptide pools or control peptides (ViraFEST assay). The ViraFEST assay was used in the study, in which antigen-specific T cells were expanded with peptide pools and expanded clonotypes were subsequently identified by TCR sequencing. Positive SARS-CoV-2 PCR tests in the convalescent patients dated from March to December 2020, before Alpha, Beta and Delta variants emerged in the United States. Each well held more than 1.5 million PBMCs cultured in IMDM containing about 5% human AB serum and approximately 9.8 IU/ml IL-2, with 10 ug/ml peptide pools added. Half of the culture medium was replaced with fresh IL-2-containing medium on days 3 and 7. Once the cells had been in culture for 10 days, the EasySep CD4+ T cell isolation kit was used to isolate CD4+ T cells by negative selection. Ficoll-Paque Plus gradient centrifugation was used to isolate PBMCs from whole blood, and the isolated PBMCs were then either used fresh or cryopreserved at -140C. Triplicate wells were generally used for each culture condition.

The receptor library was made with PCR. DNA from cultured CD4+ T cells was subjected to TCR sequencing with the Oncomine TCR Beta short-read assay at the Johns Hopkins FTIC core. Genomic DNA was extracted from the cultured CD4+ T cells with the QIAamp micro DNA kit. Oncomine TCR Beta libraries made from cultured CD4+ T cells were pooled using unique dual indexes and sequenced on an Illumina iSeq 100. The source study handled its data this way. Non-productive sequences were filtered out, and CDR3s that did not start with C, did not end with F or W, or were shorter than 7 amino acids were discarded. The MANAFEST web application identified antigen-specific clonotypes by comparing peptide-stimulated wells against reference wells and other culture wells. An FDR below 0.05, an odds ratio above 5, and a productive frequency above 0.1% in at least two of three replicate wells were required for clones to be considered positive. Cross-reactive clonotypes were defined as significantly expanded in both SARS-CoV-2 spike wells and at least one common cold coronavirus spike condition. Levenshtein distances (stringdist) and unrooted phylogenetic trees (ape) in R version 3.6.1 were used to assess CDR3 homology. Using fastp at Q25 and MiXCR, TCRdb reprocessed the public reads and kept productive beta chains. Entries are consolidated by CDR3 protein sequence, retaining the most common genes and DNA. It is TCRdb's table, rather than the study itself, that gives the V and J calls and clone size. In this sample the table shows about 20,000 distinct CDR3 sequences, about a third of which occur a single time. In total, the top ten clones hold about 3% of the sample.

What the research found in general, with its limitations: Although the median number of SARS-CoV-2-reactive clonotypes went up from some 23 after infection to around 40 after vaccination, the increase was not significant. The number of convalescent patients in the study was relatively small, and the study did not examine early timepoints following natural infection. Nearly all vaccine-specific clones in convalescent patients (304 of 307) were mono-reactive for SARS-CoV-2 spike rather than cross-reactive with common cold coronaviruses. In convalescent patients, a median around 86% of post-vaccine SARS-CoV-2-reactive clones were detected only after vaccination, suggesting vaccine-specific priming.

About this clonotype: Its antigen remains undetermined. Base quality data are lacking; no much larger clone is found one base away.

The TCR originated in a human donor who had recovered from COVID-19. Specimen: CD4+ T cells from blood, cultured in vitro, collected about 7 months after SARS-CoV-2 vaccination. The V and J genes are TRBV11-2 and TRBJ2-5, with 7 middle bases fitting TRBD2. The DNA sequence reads TGTGCCAGCACCACTCCAGCGGGGCCCCAAGAGACCCAGTACTTC. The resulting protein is CASTTPAGPQETQYF.